Following are 19 T cell receptor beta chains from one sample sequenced in a study of shared clonotypes between healthy human individuals. Positively selected for CCR7, the CD45RO-negative cells used as naive CD8 cells excluded terminally differentiated effector memory CD45RA+ cells. Assay used: immunoSEQ multiplex PCR; TCRdb lists only in-frame clones, some missing. The sample includes approximately 1.9 million clones, 80% to 95% of them seen just once. The sample comprised naive CD8+ T cells from PBMCs. Receptors were obtained from a young man in good health. Some clones in this sample may be carry-over from other donors' samples.

This chain joins TRBV27 and TRBJ2-1, with D unclear. V dropped 5 bases and J dropped 3 bases, with 11 bases sitting between them. The length of the CDR3 is 14 residues. Looked up from germline, CDR1 is MNHEY and CDR2 is SMNVEV (reference sequence). The CDR3 is CASSPVKGYNEQFF. CDR3 nucleotide sequence: TGTGCCAGCAGTCCGGTGAAGGGCTACAATGAGCAGTTCTTC.

The chain carries TRBV18 and TRBJ1-2; a possible D gene is TRBD1 (6 bases). The germline V gene has CDR1 KGHSH and CDR2 LQKENI. V shed 3 bases and J shed 4 bases, with 15 bases lying between them. The CDR3 extends over 15 amino acids. The CDR3 region is CASSPPGRDTYGYTF. DNA for the CDR3: TGTGCCAGCTCACCCCCTGGACGGGACACCTATGGCTACACCTTC.

The rearrangement uses TRBV29-1 and TRBJ2-5, with D unresolved. In germline, CDR1 is SQVTM, CDR2 ANQGSEA. This CDR3 is 18 amino acids long. With 2 bases removed from V and 4 bases from J, the gap between germline ends came to 26 bases. The CDR3 DNA reads as TGCAGCGTTGAAAGTAAGGTGGCAAGTCCCCCCTTCGGAGAGACCCAGTACTTC. Encoded protein: CSVESKVASPPFGETQYF.

The rearrangement links TRBV2 to TRBJ1-1, with TRBD1 matching over 7 bases. Looked up from germline, CDR1 is SNHLY and CDR2 is FYNNEI. The CDR3 length is 12 residues. J gave up 4 bases and V 10 bases, and 6 bases lay outside the gene matches. Here the CDR3 reads CATPDRVTEAFF. The CDR3 region has the DNA TGTGCCACCCCCGACAGGGTCACTGAAGCTTTCTTT.

This clone showed up just a few times. This rearrangement joins TRBV27 to TRBJ1-1; tentative D call: TRBD1 (5 bases). V was trimmed by 4 bases and J by 1 base, leaving 10 bases between them. Germline loops: CDR1 MNHEY, CDR2 SMNVEV (reference sequence). The CDR3 loop spans 14 amino acids. The chain's CDR3 is CASSSGRKNTEAFF. The CDR3 bases are TGTGCCAGCAGTTCGGGACGGAAGAACACTGAAGCTTTCTTT.

This sequence joins TRBV6-1 and TRBJ2-1, with D possibly TRBD2 on 5 matching bases. The ends were cut back, 4 bases at V and 7 bases at J, with 8 bases in the middle. Germline V gene sequence: CDR1 MNHNS, CDR2 SASEGT. The length of the CDR3 is 12 residues. The chain's CDR3 is CASSVRANEQFF. The CDR3 region has the DNA TGTGCCAGCAGTGTGCGGGCGAATGAGCAGTTCTTC.

This chain joins TRBV28 and TRBJ2-1; tentative D call: TRBD2 (6 bases). This CDR3 contains 14 residues. The V and J ends lost 5 bases and 4 bases respectively, with 12 bases between them. Germline loops: CDR1 MDHEN, CDR2 SYDVKM. CDR3 in amino acids: CASSIREPYNEQFF. CDR3 nucleotides: TGTGCCAGCAGTATACGGGAGCCGTACAATGAGCAGTTCTTC.

This clone occurred once. The gene calls are TRBV29-1 and TRBJ2-2; D is perhaps TRBD1 (5 bases). Germline values: CDR1 SQVTM, CDR2 ANQGSEA. V gave up 8 bases and J gave up 6 bases, with 13 bases separating them. The CDR3 has 12 residues. CDR3 region: CSTWGSAGELFF. CDR3 sequence (DNA): TGCAGCACTTGGGGCTCCGCCGGGGAGCTGTTTTTT.

In the case of this clone: Other DNA sequences from this sample encode an identical CDR3 as well. This chain links TRBV9 with TRBJ2-1; 9 bases are a match to TRBD2. CDR3 length: 15 amino acids. The junction had 3 bases not matched to a gene; V was cut back by 0 bases and J by 5 bases. Germline V CDR1 and CDR2: SGDLS, YYNGEE. CDR3 residues: CASSVGLAANNEQFF. CDR3 bases: TGTGCCAGCAGCGTAGGACTAGCGGCTAACAATGAGCAGTTCTTC. Full variable domain (missing parts from reference TRBV9 and TRBJ2-1): DSGVTQTPKHLITATGQRVTLRCSPRSGDLSVYWYQQSLDQGLQFLIQYYNGEERAKGNILERFSAQQFPDLHSELNLSSLELGDSALYFCASSVGLAANNEQFFGPGTRLTVL.

The chain uses TRBV11-2 and TRBJ2-5, with 12 bases fitting TRBD1. This CDR3 comprises 15 residues. Germline V gene lookup returns CDR1 SGHAT and CDR2 FQNNGV. V was clipped by 5 bases and J by 4 bases; unmatched bases: 5. DNA for the CDR3: TGTGCCAGCAGCGCCGGGACAGGGGGCGCAGAGACCCAGTACTTC. Encoded protein: CASSAGTGGAETQYF.

This chain links TRBV5-1 with TRBJ2-2; 14 bases fit TRBD2. The CDR3 totals 18 residues. The junction had 9 bases not matched to a gene; V was cut back by 4 bases and J by 4 bases. Germline CDR1 reads SGHRS; CDR2 reads YFSETQ. CDR3 sequence (DNA): TGCGCCAGCAGCCAGACCCGGACTAGCGGGAGGAGCACCGGGGAGCTGTTTTTT. Encoded protein: CASSQTRTSGRSTGELFF.

The CDR3 sequence is CASSYSTDTGELFF. The CDR3 DNA reads as TGTGCCAGCAGTTACTCGACCGACACCGGGGAGCTGTTTTTT. V gene TRBV6-6 combines with J gene TRBJ2-2; D is uncertain. The V end was cut by 0 bases, the J end by 3 bases, with 5 bases between. The V gene's germline CDR1 is MNHNY and CDR2 SVGAGI (reference sequence). CDR3 length: 14 residues.

This sequence joins TRBV7-6 and TRBJ2-2, with TRBD2 identical over 10 bases. With 4 bases clipped from V and 6 bases from J, the junction kept 11 bases outside the gene matches. The CDR3 totals 17 residues. In germline, CDR1 is SGHVS, CDR2 FNYEAQ. This CDR3 is CASSYLSGRARPGELFF. The CDR3 region has the DNA TGTGCCAGCAGCTACCTAAGCGGGAGGGCCCGACCCGGGGAGCTGTTTTTT.

The sample holds a few counts of this clone. This chain joins TRBV5-6 and TRBJ1-1; D is ambiguous. Per germline, CDR1 SGHDT and CDR2 YYEEEE. This CDR3 spans 13 amino acids. Trimming pared 2 bases from V and 1 base from J, leaving 6 bases between. CDR3: CASSLNKNTEAFF. CDR3 bases: TGTGCCAGCAGCTTAAACAAGAACACTGAAGCTTTCTTT. The complete variable domain, with remaining parts taken from reference TRBV5-6 and TRBJ1-1, reads DAGVTQSPTHLIKTRGQQVTLRCSPKSGHDTVSWYQQALGQGPQFIFQYYEEEERQRGNFPDRFSGHQFPNYSSELNVNALLLGDSALYLCASSLNKNTEAFFGQGTRLTVV.

The CDR3 spells CASSLYPGANEQYF. The DNA of the CDR3 is TGCGCCAGCAGCTTGTATCCGGGGGCCAACGAGCAGTACTTC. This chain links TRBV5-1 with TRBJ2-7, with D possibly being TRBD1 or TRBD2 (6 bases each). The length of the CDR3 is 14 residues. V was pared by 1 base and J by 5 bases, with 13 bases between. Germline CDR1 is SGHRS and CDR2 is YFSETQ.

The V call is TRBV19, the J call TRBJ1-1, with TRBD1 as a possible D gene (6 bases). CDR3 length equals 16 residues. V lost 6 bases and J 3 bases, leaving 20 bases between the germline ends. Looked up from germline, CDR1 is LNHDA and CDR2 is SQIVND (reference sequence). CDR3 loop: CASSLRGGRLDTEAFF. DNA for the CDR3: TGTGCCAGTAGCCTCCGGGGGGGGCGCCTTGACACTGAAGCTTTCTTT.

As regards this clone: At the DNA level, this CDR3 is encoded by other sequences in the same sample as well. V and J are TRBV4-3 and TRBJ1-3; perhaps TRBD1 as D (6 bases). Trimming removed 1 base at V and 4 bases at J, with 11 bases between. There are 15 residues in the CDR3. Germline-derived CDR1 and CDR2 are LGHNA and YSLEER. As DNA, the CDR3 is TGCGCCAGCAGCCAAGGCACAGGGATAGGAAACACCATATATTTT. It is translated as CASSQGTGIGNTIYF.

The rearrangement uses TRBV9 and TRBJ2-2; 9 bases line up with TRBD2. This CDR3 is built from 17 residues. From germline, CDR1 is SGDLS and CDR2 YYNGEE. V was pared by 3 bases and J by 2 bases, with 8 bases of the junction left unmatched. The DNA of the CDR3 is TGTGCCAGCAGCGACCCCGGGACTAGCTTCAACACCGGGGAGCTGTTTTTT. Encoded protein: CASSDPGTSFNTGELFF.

The chain uses TRBV9 and TRBJ1-4; 8 bases agree with TRBD1. The germline V gene encodes CDR1 SGDLS and CDR2 YYNGEE. The junction had 2 bases not matched to a gene; V was cut back by 3 bases and J by 7 bases. The CDR3 length is 13 residues. Written as DNA, the CDR3 is TGTGCCAGCAGCGGTGGACAGGGTGAAAAACTGTTTTTT. It specifies CASSGGQGEKLFF.